Sequencing of this T cell receptor beta chain was carried out in a study of blood T cell repertoires in COVID-19. In the original processing: Nucleated cell counts were estimated from reference gene primer amplification. Data came from immunoSEQ multiplex PCR; TCRdb stores just in-frame clones and leaves some out. V, J and clone size derive from that table, while D and trimming were established from the DNA sequence. The table has more than 150,000 clones, approximately 86% seen once. The CDR3 has 13 amino acids. Germline V gene sequence: CDR1 SNHLY, CDR2 FYNNEI. Trimming cost V 8 bases and J 6 bases, with 15 bases left between them.

Sequenced material: peripheral blood. This TCR was recovered from a middle-aged man with active or convalescent COVID-19. The chain uses TRBV2 and TRBJ2-3, with D possibly matching TRBD2 (5 bases). The CDR3 is CASGPGAGDTQYF. CDR3 nucleotide sequence: TGTGCCAGCGGCCCGGGCGCGGGCGATACGCAGTATTTT. Variable domain in full (rest from reference TRBV2 and TRBJ2-3): EPEVTQTPSHQVTQMGQEVILRCVPISNHLYFYWYRQILGQKVEFLVSFYNNEISEKSEIFDDQFSVERPDGSNFTLKIRSTKLEDSAMYFCASGPGAGDTQYFGPGTRLTVL.